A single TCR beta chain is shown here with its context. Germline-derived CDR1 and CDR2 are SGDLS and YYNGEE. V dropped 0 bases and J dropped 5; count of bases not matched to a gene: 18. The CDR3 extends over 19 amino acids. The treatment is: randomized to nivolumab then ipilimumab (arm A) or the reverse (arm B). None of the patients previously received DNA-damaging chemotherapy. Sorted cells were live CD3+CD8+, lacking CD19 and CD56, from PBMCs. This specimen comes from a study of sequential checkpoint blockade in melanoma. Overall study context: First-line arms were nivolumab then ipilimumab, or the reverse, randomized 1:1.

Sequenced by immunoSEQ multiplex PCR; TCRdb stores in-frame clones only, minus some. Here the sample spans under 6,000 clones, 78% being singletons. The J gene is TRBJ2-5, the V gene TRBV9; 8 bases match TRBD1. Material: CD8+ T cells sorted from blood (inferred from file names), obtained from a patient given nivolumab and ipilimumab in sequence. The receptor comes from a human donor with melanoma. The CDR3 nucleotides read TGTGCCAGCAGCGTAGTCCGAATTAACCTCCCGACAGGGGTTGAGACCCAGTACTTC. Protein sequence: CASSVVRINLPTGVETQYF. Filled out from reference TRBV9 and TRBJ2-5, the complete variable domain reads DSGVTQTPKHLITATGQRVTLRCSPRSGDLSVYWYQQSLDQGLQFLIQYYNGEERAKGNILERFSAQQFPDLHSELNLSSLELGDSALYFCASSVVRINLPTGVETQYFGPGTRLLVL.